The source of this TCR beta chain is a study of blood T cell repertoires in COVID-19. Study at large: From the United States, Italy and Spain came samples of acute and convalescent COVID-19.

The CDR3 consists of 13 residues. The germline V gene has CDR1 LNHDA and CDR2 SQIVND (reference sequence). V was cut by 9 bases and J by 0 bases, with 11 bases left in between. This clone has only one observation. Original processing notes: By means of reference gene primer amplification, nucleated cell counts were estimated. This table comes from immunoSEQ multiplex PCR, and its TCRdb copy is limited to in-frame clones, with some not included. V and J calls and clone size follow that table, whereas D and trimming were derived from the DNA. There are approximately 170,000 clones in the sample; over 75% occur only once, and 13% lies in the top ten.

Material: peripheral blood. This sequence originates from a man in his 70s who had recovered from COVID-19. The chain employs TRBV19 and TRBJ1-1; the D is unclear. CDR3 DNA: TGTGCCAGCTTTGGAGGGATGAACACTGAAGCTTTCTTT. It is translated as CASFGGMNTEAFF.